This T cell receptor beta chain emerged from a study of cytomegalovirus exposure and HLA in healthy donors. Of note for this clone: Antigen: not known.

Whole-study results and caveats: Common viral pathogens were later found to be apparently linked to several of the most significant clusters. CMV serostatus stood as the only immune exposure information on hand. In a later analysis, at a false discovery rate of 0.05, roughly 17,000 TCR beta sequences matched HLA alleles. In a later analysis, the majority of CMV-associated beta chains seemingly showed HLA restriction.

PCR amplification relied on 60 Vbeta primers (plus 13 Jbeta primers). The table came from immunoSEQ multiplex PCR; TCRdb's copy has only in-frame clones and leaves some out. The top ten clones hold 3% to 4.5% of a sample with more than 150,000 clones, 81% of them seen once. Sequences were obtained from PBMCs. This clonotype originated in a man between 45 and 60 years old in good health and CMV-seronegative.

The CDR3 region is CASSLGTVNTGELFF. The DNA of the CDR3 is TGTGCCAGCAGCTTGGGGACAGTGAACACCGGGGAGCTGTTTTTT. The rearrangement uses TRBV5-6 and TRBJ2-2; D perhaps matches TRBD1 (6 bases). The CDR3 extends over 15 amino acids. The germline V gene encodes CDR1 SGHDT and CDR2 YYEEEE. Trimming stripped 0 bases from V and 1 base from J, with 7 bases between.